Each of the 9 T cell receptor beta chains below was sequenced from the same sample in a study of blood T cell repertoires in COVID-19. The protocol was immunoSEQ multiplex PCR, while the TCRdb copy is restricted to in-frame clones and leaves out a portion. The sample lists 200,000 to 250,000 clones, around 89% occurring once. Sequencing input: peripheral blood. The receptors were gathered from a man aged 25-45 years with COVID-19, enrolled during active disease.

V is TRBV20-1 and J is TRBJ2-1; 10 nucleotides agree with TRBD1. The J segment lost 4 bases and the V segment lost 3 bases, leaving 6 bases of the junction unmatched. The length of the CDR3 is 15 residues. Germline CDR1 DFQATT, CDR2 SNEGSKA (reference sequence). The CDR3 sequence: CSASRTGGGYNEQFF. The DNA for the CDR3 is TGCAGTGCTAGTAGGACAGGGGGAGGGTACAATGAGCAGTTCTTC.

The chain is built from TRBV15 and TRBJ1-5, with D possibly TRBD1 on 5 matching bases. The length of the CDR3 is 14 residues. Trimming left V 2 bases short and J 5 bases short, with 10 bases between. Germline V CDR1 and CDR2: LNHNV, YYDKDF (reference sequence). CDR3: CATSRPDTYQPQHF. The CDR3 DNA reads TGTGCCACCAGCAGACCGGACACCTATCAGCCCCAGCATTTT.

The chain uses TRBV7-3 and TRBJ2-5; maybe TRBD2 (7 bases). The CDR3 extends over 15 amino acids. Trimming removed 5 bases from V and 7 bases from J, with 20 bases in between. CDR1 and CDR2 (germline): SGHTA, FQGTGA. The CDR3 DNA is TGTGCCAGCAGCGTGAATGGGGGGGCAAGGAGGACCCAGTACTTC. Translation gives CASSVNGGARRTQYF.

V gene TRBV9 combines with J gene TRBJ2-1; 8 positions agree with TRBD2. CDR3 length equals 16 residues. CDR1 and CDR2 from the germline V gene are SGDLS and YYNGEE. V lost 4 bases to trimming and J lost 5 bases; unmatched junction nucleotides: 11. The CDR3 DNA sequence: TGTGCCAGCAGCCGCGATAGACTAGCGAACAACAATGAGCAGTTCTTC. The encoded protein is CASSRDRLANNNEQFF.

The chain recombines TRBV10-3 with TRBJ2-1, with 13 bases lining up with TRBD2. The V gene's germline CDR1 is ENHRY and CDR2 SYGVKD. The CDR3 has 20 amino acids. J lost 6 bases, V lost 6 bases, and 20 bases had no gene match. CDR3: CAISRLAGGPHSDALNEQFF. CDR3 bases: TGTGCCATCAGCAGACTAGCGGGAGGCCCCCACTCCGACGCCCTCAATGAGCAGTTCTTC.

CDR3 in amino acids: CASSLDRAGANVLTF. The DNA of the CDR3 is TGCGCCAGCAGCTTGGACAGGGCTGGGGCCAACGTCCTGACTTTC. J is TRBJ2-6 and V is TRBV5-1, with TRBD1 as a possible D gene (6 bases). V lost 0 bases and J lost 2, with 6 bases in between. From germline, CDR1 is SGHRS and CDR2 YFSETQ. The CDR3 sequence is 15 residues long.

This clone occurred once. The chain recombines TRBV7-9 with TRBJ2-7, with 9 bases lining up with TRBD1. The CDR3 loop spans 14 amino acids. CDR1 and CDR2 (germline): SEHNR, FQNEAQ (reference sequence). The junction had 2 bases not matched to a gene; V was cut back by 1 base and J by 4 bases. CDR3: CASSLVGTGYEQYF. In nucleotides, the CDR3 is TGTGCCAGCAGCTTAGTGGGGACAGGGTACGAGCAGTACTTC.

The chain uses TRBV6-5 and TRBJ1-1; no firm D call. Trimming removed 3 bases at V and 1 base at J, with 6 bases between. The CDR3 runs to 13 residues. Germline lookup yields CDR1 MNHEY and CDR2 SVGAGI. CDR3 residues: CASSYQWNTEAFF. The DNA for the CDR3 is TGTGCCAGCAGTTATCAATGGAACACTGAAGCTTTCTTT.

The rearrangement joins TRBV3-1 (or the pseudogene TRBV3-2) to TRBJ1-2; TRBD1 matches 12 bases. The germline V gene has CDR1 LGHDT and CDR2 YNNKEL (reference sequence). This CDR3 has 14 amino acids. The V and J ends lost 4 bases and 14 bases, in that order; junction bases with no gene match: 11. Here the CDR3 DNA reads TGTGCCAGCAGCCCCCGAAGGGACAGGGGGCCTTTAACCTTC. Its translation is CASSPRRDRGPLTF.